The clone carrying this T cell receptor beta chain is a singleton in its sample. Its antigen is unknown. Focal radiation plus CTLA-4 blockade with ipilimumab was given to patients with chemo-refractory metastatic non-small-cell lung cancer. The data stem from a study of radiotherapy plus CTLA-4 blockade in lung cancer. On the study more broadly: Objective responses were recorded in around 18% of patients, with disease control recorded in 31%. Study results and limitations: Dynamics of early blood T cell clones, together with interferon-beta, were reportedly the best predictors of response. In blood, after radiotherapy plus ipilimumab, tumor-derived TCR clones expanded.

CDR1 is SGDLS, CDR2 YYNGEE, per germline. The length of the CDR3 is 15 residues. The V gene lost 0 bases and the J gene lost 4 bases, with 13 bases spanning the gap. Profiled with immunoSEQ multiplex PCR; TCRdb holds only in-frame clones, not every one. The repertoire holds 84,000 or so clones, with about 80% as singletons. The chain joins TRBV9 to TRBJ1-1; D not resolved. Here the sequenced sample was peripheral blood, taken from a patient treated with radiotherapy plus ipilimumab. The source of this sequence is a human donor with non-small cell lung cancer that progressed on radiotherapy plus ipilimumab. The CDR3 sequence: CASSVGLSEATEAFF. The CDR3, as DNA: TGTGCCAGCAGCGTAGGCCTTTCTGAGGCCACTGAAGCTTTCTTT. The whole variable domain, remainder taken from reference TRBV9 and TRBJ1-1, is DSGVTQTPKHLITATGQRVTLRCSPRSGDLSVYWYQQSLDQGLQFLIQYYNGEERAKGNILERFSAQQFPDLHSELNLSSLELGDSALYFCASSVGLSEATEAFFGQGTRLTVV.